These T cell receptor beta chains were read from a single sample in a study of control samples from healthy donors and cancer patients. Only in-frame clones appear in the TCRdb table, and some are missing; sequencing was by immunoSEQ multiplex PCR. The table lists 150,000 to 200,000 clones, about 87% of them singletons. Sequencing was carried out using blood. These receptors all come from a man under 40 in good health. The CDR3 runs from the conserved cysteine through the conserved F or W. The order of the fields is clone size, D gene, J gene, V gene, CDR3 DNA, CDR3 protein. D genes are given only for firm matches. Clone size appears in some rows only: once, few, many, or a class for an expanded clone.

.,.,TRBJ2-1,TRBV15,TGTGCCACCAGCAGAGAATTCGGGGCTCGCGAGCAGTTCTTC,CATSREFGAREQFF
.,TRBD1,TRBJ1-2,TRBV11-2,TGTGCCAGCAGCTTAGCAGGACAGGCGGCCATTAGGGGCTACACCTTC,CASSLAGQAAIRGYTF
.,.,TRBJ2-7,TRBV28,TGTGCCAGCAGTACTCAGGGACCCACCTACGAGCAGTACTTC,CASSTQGPTYEQYF
.,.,TRBJ1-1,TRBV5-1,TGCGCCAGCAGCTTGGCCCCACAGCCCACTGAAGCTTTCTTT,CASSLAPQPTEAFF
.,TRBD1,TRBJ1-5,TRBV6-4,TGTGCCAGCAGTGGAAGGGACAGCAGCAATCAGCCCCAGCATTTT,CASSGRDSSNQPQHF
.,.,TRBJ1-4,TRBV6-6,TGTGCCAGCAAAGAATTCCGGGGCGGAGCTAATGAAAAACTGTCTTTT,CASKEFRGGANEKLSF
.,.,TRBJ2-7,TRBV30,TGTGCCTGGAGTGTCAAAAGCGGCTGGAGCTCCTACGAGCAGTACTTC,CAWSVKSGWSSYEQYF
.,.,TRBJ2-2,TRBV10-3,TGTGCCATCAGTGAGTCAGGAGGGGAGTACACCGGGGAGCTGTTTTTT,CAISESGGEYTGELFF
.,.,TRBJ1-1,TRBV11-3,TGTGCCAGCAGCTTGAAGGGGAACACTGAAGCTTTCTTT,CASSLKGNTEAFF
once,.,TRBJ1-4,TRBV7-9,TGTGCCAGCACCCGAGGTGAAAAACTGTTTTTT,CASTRGEKLFF
once,.,TRBJ1-6,TRBV11-2,TGTGCCAGCAGCTCTCCGACGGGAAAAAATTCACCCCTCCACTTT,CASSSPTGKNSPLHF
once,TRBD2,TRBJ2-3,TRBV4-1,TGCGCCAGCAGCCAAGAAGTAGGCGGGAGGAGTCTTAGGAATACGCAGTATTTT,CASSQEVGGRSLRNTQYF
.,TRBD1,TRBJ1-2,TRBV9,TGTGCCAGCAGCGGACAGGGACGTGACTACACCTTC,CASSGQGRDYTF
.,.,TRBJ1-5,TRBV12-3/TRBV12-4,TGTGCCAGCAGTCCATCCAATCAGCCCCAGCATTTT,CASSPSNQPQHF
.,TRBD2,TRBJ2-6,TRBV6-2/TRBV6-3,TGTGCCAGCAGTTACGGGCCTCGGGGGGCTGGGGCCAACGTCCTGACTTTC,CASSYGPRGAGANVLTF
.,TRBD1,TRBJ2-7,TRBV4-2,TGTGCCAGCAGCCAAGAGTACAGGGGTCTTGCCTACGAGCAGTACTTC,CASSQEYRGLAYEQYF
.,TRBD2,TRBJ2-1,TRBV19,TGTGCCAGTAGTGGGGGGTGGACTAGCGGGAACAATGAGCAGTTCTTC,CASSGGWTSGNNEQFF
.,.,TRBJ2-1,TRBV2,TGTGCCATTACGGGGCCTGGGGGCTACAATGAGCAGTTCTTC,CAITGPGGYNEQFF
.,TRBD2,TRBJ2-1,TRBV7-9,TGTGCCAGCAGCTTCCCTAGCGGGGGGTACAATGAGCAGTTCTTC,CASSFPSGGYNEQFF
.,.,TRBJ2-1,TRBV5-6,TGTGCCAGCAGCGATACAGAGTCCAATGAGCAGTTCTTC,CASSDTESNEQFF
once,TRBD1,TRBJ2-7,TRBV4-2,TGTGCCAGCAGCTCCGCGGGACAGGGGAGCGAGCAGTACTTC,CASSSAGQGSEQYF
.,.,TRBJ1-4,TRBV9,TGTGCCAGCAGCCCAAACGACAGGATTAATGAAAAACTGTTTTTT,CASSPNDRINEKLFF
.,TRBD1,TRBJ1-6,TRBV28,TGTGCCAGCAGTCCCAGACAGGGCCCCTGCCACTTT,CASSPRQGPCHF
.,TRBD1,TRBJ2-7,TRBV18,TGTGCCAGCTCACCGGGCCCGGGAGAGGGGTTAGGGACAGGCTACTTC,CASSPGPGEGLGTGYF
.,.,TRBJ1-5,TRBV24-1,TGTGCCACCAGTGAACAACAGGGAAGTCAGCCCCAGCATTTT,CATSEQQGSQPQHF
.,.,TRBJ1-1,TRBV7-3,TGTGCCAGCAGCTTCGGCTCCTACACTGAAGCTTTCTTT,CASSFGSYTEAFF
.,.,TRBJ1-5,TRBV6-6,TGTGCCACCTCTTTTGGACAGCACAATCAGCCCCAGCATTTT,CATSFGQHNQPQHF
.,.,TRBJ2-3,TRBV3-1/TRBV3-2,TGTGCCAGCAGCCAACAGGGGGGCGGTCGAGATACGCAGTATTTT,CASSQQGGGRDTQYF
.,.,TRBJ1-1,TRBV27,TGTGCCAGCAGTCCGTCGCTCAGACAGCCGAACACTGAAGCTTTCTTT,CASSPSLRQPNTEAFF
.,.,TRBJ1-1,TRBV4-1,TGCGCCAGCAGCCAAAGGCGGAGTTCGACCACTGAAGCTTTCTTT,CASSQRRSSTTEAFF
.,TRBD1,TRBJ2-7,TRBV18,TGTGCCAGCTCACCCGGGACAGGGGCCTACGAGCAGTACTTC,CASSPGTGAYEQYF
.,TRBD1,TRBJ2-1,TRBV6-6,TGTGCCACCTCGGGACAGGGAGACCACAATGAGCAGTTCTTC,CATSGQGDHNEQFF
.,TRBD1,TRBJ2-7,TRBV6-5,TGTGCCAGCAGCCTCTACAGGGGGAGCTCCTACGAGCAGTACTTC,CASSLYRGSSYEQYF
.,.,TRBJ2-1,TRBV28,TGTGCCAGCGGGCAGGGACTTTACAATGAGCAGTTCTTC,CASGQGLYNEQFF
.,.,TRBJ1-2,TRBV30,TGTGCCTGGAAGAGTCAGGGGTTTTATGGCTACACCTTC,CAWKSQGFYGYTF
few,TRBD1,TRBJ1-3,TRBV18,TGTGCCAGCTCACCTGCTCCAGGGGGCGCGAAGGGAAACACCATATATTTT,CASSPAPGGAKGNTIYF
once,TRBD1,TRBJ2-7,TRBV6-2/TRBV6-3,TGTGCCAGCAGTTCTTCAGGGGGCAATCCCAAGAGCTTC,CASSSSGGNPKSF
.,TRBD1,TRBJ1-2,TRBV6-4,TGTGCCAGCAGTGACTCGGGACAGGGGCTCTATGGCTACACCTTC,CASSDSGQGLYGYTF
once,.,TRBJ2-7,TRBV5-6,TGTGCCAGCAGCTTGGAGCCGGGTTTCGACGAGCAGTACTTC,CASSLEPGFDEQYF
.,TRBD2,TRBJ2-7,TRBV6-5,TGTGCCAGCAGCCGGACTAGCCACAGAGCCTACGAGCAGTACTTC,CASSRTSHRAYEQYF
.,TRBD1,TRBJ1-5,TRBV4-2,TGTGCCAGCAGCCAAAAGACAGGGAATCAGCCCCAGCATTTT,CASSQKTGNQPQHF
.,.,TRBJ2-2,TRBV9,TGTGCCAGCAGACGAACAGCTAACACCGGGGAGCTGTTTTTT,CASRRTANTGELFF
.,.,TRBJ1-1,TRBV5-1,TGCGCCAGCAGCTTGGCCTCCGGACAGCCCACTGAAGCTTTCTTT,CASSLASGQPTEAFF
.,.,TRBJ2-7,TRBV11-2,TGTGCCAGCAGCTTAGGGGGGGTTTGGACGGGAACCTACGAGCAGTACTTC,CASSLGGVWTGTYEQYF
.,.,TRBJ2-1,TRBV6-5,TGTGCCAGCAGTTTCAGACCGGGGGTCGCGAGTGAGCAGTTCTTC,CASSFRPGVASEQFF
.,TRBD1,TRBJ1-5,TRBV19,TGTGCCAGTAGCCGGGAGGGACAGGGAGAGGGGCCCCAGCATTTT,CASSREGQGEGPQHF
.,TRBD2,TRBJ2-2,TRBV5-5,TGTGCCAGCAGCTTGACGGCTAGCGGGGGGACCGGGGAGCTGTTTTTT,CASSLTASGGTGELFF
.,.,TRBJ2-6,TRBV4-1,TGCGCCAGCAGCTACAGGTCTGGGGCCAACGTCCTGACTTTC,CASSYRSGANVLTF
.,TRBD1,TRBJ2-1,TRBV5-6,TGTGCCAGCAGCCCCTCCTGGGGACAGGGGGCAGGGGAGCAGTTCTTC,CASSPSWGQGAGEQFF
.,.,TRBJ1-4,TRBV7-2,TGTGCCAGCAGCAGGGACTACGTTAATGAAAAACTGTTTTTT,CASSRDYVNEKLFF
.,.,TRBJ1-6,TRBV11-1,TGTGCCAGCAGCTTGAGGGGGAGCTCCTATAATTCACCCCTCCACTTT,CASSLRGSSYNSPLHF
.,.,TRBJ1-1,TRBV2,TGTGCCAGCAGTATGCAAGGGACGGGCACTGAAGCTTTCTTT,CASSMQGTGTEAFF
.,.,TRBJ1-1,TRBV7-9,TGTGCCAGCAGCCCTATCGGGGGGGAAGCTTTCTTT,CASSPIGGEAFF